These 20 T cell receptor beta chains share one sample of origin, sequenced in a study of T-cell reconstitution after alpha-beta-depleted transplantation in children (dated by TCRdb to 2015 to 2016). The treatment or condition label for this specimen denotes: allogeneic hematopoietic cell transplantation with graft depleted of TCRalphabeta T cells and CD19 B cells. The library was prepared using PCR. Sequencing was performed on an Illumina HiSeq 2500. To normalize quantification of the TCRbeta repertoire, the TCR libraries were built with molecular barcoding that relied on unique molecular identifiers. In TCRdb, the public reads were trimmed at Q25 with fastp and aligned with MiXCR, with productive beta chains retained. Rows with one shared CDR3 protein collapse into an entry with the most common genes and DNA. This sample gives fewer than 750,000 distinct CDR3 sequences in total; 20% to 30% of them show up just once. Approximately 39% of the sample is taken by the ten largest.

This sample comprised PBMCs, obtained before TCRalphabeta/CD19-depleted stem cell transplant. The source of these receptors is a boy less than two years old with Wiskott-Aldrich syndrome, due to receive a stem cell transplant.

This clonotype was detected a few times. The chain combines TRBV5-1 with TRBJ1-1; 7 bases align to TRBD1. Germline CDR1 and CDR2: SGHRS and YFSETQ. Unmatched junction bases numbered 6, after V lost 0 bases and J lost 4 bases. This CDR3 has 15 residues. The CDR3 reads CASSLDAGGSTEAFF. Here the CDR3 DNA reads TGCGCCAGCAGCTTGGACGCAGGGGGGTCCACTGAAGCTTTCTTT.

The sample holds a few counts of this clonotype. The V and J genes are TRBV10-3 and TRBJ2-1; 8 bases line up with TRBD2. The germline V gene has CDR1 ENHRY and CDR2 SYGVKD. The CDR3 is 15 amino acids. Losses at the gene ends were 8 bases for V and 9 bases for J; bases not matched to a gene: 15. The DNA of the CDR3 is TGTGCCATCCGGCCCCCCGGGACTAGTCTCAGTGAGCAGTTCTTC. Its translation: CAIRPPGTSLSEQFF.

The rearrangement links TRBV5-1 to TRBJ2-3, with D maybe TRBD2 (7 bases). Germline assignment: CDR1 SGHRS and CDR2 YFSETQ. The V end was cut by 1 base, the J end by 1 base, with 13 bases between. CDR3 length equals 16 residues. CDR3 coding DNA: TGCGCCAGCAGCTTGCGGGGGGCTAGCGGCACAGATACGCAGTATTTT. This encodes CASSLRGASGTDTQYF.

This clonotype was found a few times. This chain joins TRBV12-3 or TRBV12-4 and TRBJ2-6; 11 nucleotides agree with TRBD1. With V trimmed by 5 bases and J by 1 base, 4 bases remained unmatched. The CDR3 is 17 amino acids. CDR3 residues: CASSVRDRGSGANVLTF. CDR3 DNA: TGTGCCAGCAGTGTACGGGACAGGGGGTCTGGGGCCAACGTCCTGACTTTC.

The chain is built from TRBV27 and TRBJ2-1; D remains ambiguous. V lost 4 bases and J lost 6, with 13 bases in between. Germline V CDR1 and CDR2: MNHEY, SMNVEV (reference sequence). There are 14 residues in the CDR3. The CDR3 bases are TGTGCCAGCAGTTCCCTGTTAAGGTCCAATGAGCAGTTCTTC. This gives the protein CASSSLLRSNEQFF.

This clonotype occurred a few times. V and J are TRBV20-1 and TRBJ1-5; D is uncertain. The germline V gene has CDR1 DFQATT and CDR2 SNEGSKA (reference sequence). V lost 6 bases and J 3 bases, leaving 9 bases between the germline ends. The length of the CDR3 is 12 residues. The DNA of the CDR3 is TGCAGTGCAGGGCGGATCAATCAGCCCCAGCATTTT. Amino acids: CSAGRINQPQHF.

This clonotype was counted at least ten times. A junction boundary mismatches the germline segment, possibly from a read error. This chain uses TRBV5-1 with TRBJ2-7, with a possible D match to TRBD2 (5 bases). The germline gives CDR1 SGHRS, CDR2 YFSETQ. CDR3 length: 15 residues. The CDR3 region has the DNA TGTGCCAGCAGCTTAGTGGCGGGTAGCTCCTACGAGCAGTACTTC. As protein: CASSLVAGSSYEQYF.

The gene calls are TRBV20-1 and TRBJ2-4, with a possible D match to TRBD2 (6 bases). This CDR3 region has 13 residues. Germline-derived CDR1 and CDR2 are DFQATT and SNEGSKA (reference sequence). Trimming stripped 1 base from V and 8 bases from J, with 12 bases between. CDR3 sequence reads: CSARGRVSDIQYF. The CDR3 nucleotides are TGCAGTGCTAGAGGGAGGGTTTCGGACATTCAGTACTTC.

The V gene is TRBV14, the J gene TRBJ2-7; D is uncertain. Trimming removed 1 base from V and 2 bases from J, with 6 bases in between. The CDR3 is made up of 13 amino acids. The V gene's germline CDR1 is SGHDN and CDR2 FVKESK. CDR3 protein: CASSQAGTYEQYF. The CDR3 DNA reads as TGTGCCAGCAGCCAAGCTGGTACCTACGAGCAGTACTTC. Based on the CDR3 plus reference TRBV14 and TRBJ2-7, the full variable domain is EAGVTQFPSHSVIEKGQTVTLRCDPISGHDNLYWYRRVMGKEIKFLLHFVKESKQDESGMPNNRFLAERTGGTYSTLKVQPAELEDSGVYFCASSQAGTYEQYFGPGTRLTVT.

CDR3 in amino acids: CASSLAVGGRVNTEAFF. CDR3 bases: TGCGCCAGCAGCTTGGCCGTCGGGGGTAGGGTGAACACTGAAGCTTTCTTT. The V and J genes are TRBV5-1 and TRBJ1-1, with D maybe TRBD1 (5 bases). The length of the CDR3 is 17 residues. The germline CDR1 and CDR2 sequences are SGHRS and YFSETQ. V was shortened by 0 bases and J by 0 bases, with 15 bases between the two germline ends.

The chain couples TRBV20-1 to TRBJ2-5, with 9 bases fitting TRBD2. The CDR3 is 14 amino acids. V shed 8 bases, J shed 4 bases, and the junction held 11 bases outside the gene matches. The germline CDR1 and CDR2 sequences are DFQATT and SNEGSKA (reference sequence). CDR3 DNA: TGCAGTCCGTTGGGCGGGAGGGCCCCAGAGACCCAGTACTTC. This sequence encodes CSPLGGRAPETQYF.

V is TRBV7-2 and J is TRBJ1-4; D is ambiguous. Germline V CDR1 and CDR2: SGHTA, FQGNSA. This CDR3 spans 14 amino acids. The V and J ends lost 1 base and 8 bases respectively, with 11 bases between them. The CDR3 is CASSLVSGDEKLFF. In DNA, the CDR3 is TGTGCCAGCAGCTTAGTCTCTGGTGACGAAAAACTGTTTTTT.

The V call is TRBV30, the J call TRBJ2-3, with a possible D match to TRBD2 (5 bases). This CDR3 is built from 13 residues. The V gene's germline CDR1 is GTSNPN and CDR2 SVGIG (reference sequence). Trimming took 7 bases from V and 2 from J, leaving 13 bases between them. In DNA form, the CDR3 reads TGTGCCTCCAGGAGGTTGGTCACAGATACGCAGTATTTT. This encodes CASRRLVTDTQYF.

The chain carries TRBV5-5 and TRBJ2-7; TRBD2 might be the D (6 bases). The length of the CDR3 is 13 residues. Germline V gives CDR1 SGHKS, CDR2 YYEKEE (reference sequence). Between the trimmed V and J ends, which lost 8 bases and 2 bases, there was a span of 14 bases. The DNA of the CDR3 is TGTGCCAGTCGGGTAGCGGATACCTACGAGCAGTACTTC. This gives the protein CASRVADTYEQYF.

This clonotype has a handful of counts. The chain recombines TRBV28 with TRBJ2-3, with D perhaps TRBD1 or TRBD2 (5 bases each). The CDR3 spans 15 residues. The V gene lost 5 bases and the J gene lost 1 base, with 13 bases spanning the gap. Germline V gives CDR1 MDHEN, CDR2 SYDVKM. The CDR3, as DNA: TGTGCCAGCAGTCCCCCCGGGGACGGCACAGATACGCAGTATTTT. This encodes CASSPPGDGTDTQYF.

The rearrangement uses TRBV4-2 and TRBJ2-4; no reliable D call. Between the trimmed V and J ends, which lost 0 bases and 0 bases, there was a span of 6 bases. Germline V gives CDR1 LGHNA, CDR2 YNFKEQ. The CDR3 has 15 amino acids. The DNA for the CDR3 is TGTGCCAGCAGCCAAGAACAGTTAGCCAAAAACATTCAGTACTTC. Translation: CASSQEQLAKNIQYF.

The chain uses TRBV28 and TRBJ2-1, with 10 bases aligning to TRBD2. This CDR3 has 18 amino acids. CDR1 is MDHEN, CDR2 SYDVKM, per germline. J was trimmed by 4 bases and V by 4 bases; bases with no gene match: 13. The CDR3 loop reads CASSSLAGGALIYNEQFF. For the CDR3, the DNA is TGTGCCAGCAGTTCCTTAGCGGGAGGCGCCCTAATTTACAATGAGCAGTTCTTC.

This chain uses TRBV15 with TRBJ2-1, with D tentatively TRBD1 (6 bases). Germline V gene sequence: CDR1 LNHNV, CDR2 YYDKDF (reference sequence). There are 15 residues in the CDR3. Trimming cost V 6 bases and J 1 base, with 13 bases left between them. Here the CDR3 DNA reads TGTGCCACCAGTCAACACAGGGTATCCTACAATGAGCAGTTCTTC. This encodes CATSQHRVSYNEQFF. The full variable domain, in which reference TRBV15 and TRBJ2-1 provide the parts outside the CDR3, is DAMVIQNPRYQVTQFGKPVTLSCSQTLNHNVMYWYQQKSSQAPKLLFHYYDKDFNNEADTPDNFQSRRPNTSFCFLDIRSPGLGDTAMYLCATSQHRVSYNEQFFGPGTRLTVL.

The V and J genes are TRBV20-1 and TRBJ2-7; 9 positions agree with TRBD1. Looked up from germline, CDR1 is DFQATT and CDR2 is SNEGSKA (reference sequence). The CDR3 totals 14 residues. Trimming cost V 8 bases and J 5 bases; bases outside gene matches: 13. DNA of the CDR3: TGCAGTACAAGAACCGGGACAGGGCGGAACGAGCAGTACTTC. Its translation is CSTRTGTGRNEQYF.

CDR3 in DNA: TGCAGTGCTACTGGCCTAAAGGATGAGCAGTTCTTC. Amino acids: CSATGLKDEQFF. The chain links TRBV20-1 to TRBJ2-1; D is uncertain. V was shortened by 4 bases and J by 8 bases, with 12 bases between the two germline ends. Germline CDR1 and CDR2: DFQATT and SNEGSKA (reference sequence). This CDR3 has 12 amino acids.